This T cell receptor (beta chain) is drawn from a study of OX40 agonist ivuxolimab in advanced cancers. As for the study in general: Subjects had a mean age of roughly 60 years, with a range of 23 to 79; more than 75% were male. Anti-PD-1, anti-PD-L1 or anti-CTLA-4 therapy given earlier was allowed, and around 40% had some. Patients achieving partial responses numbered three: one hepatocellular carcinoma case and two cutaneous melanoma cases.

The method was immunoSEQ multiplex PCR; TCRdb's version includes in-frame clones alone and lacks a portion of them. The table records about 88,000 clones, around 87% of them present only once. CDR3 size: 15 residues. Germline V gene data show CDR1 as SGHRS and CDR2 as YFSETQ. The germline V and J ends were trimmed by 6 bases and 1 base, with 16 bases remaining between them. For this clone: Its specificity is not known.

Findings and limits, study-wide: The study found among the lowest clonal expansion in partial responders at 0.1-3.0 mg/kg.

This clonotype originated in an adult with an advanced solid tumor such as melanoma, head and neck, liver or kidney cancer. The chain is built from TRBV5-1 and TRBJ1-2; D is possibly TRBD1 (5 bases). This material consisted of CD4+ or CD8+ T cells sorted from blood, taken in a trial of the OX40 agonist ivuxolimab. CDR3 DNA: TGCGCCAGCAAGGAGGGGCAGGGAGGTAACTATGGCTACACCTTC. This encodes CASKEGQGGNYGYTF.